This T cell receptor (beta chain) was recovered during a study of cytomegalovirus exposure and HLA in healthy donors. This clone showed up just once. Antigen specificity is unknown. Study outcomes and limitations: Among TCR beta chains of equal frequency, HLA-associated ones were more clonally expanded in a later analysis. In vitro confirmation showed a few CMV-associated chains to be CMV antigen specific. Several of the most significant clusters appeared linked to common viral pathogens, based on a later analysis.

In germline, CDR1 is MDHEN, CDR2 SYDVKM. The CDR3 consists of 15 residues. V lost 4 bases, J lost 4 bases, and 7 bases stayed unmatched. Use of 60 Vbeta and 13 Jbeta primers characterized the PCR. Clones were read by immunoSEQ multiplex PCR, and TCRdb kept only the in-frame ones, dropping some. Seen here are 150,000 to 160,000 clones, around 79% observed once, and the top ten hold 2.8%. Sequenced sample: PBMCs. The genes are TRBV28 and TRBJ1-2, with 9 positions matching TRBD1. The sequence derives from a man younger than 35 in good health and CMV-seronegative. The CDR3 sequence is CASSSGQGTSYGYTF. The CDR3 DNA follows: TGTGCCAGCAGTTCTGGACAGGGGACTTCCTATGGCTACACCTTC.